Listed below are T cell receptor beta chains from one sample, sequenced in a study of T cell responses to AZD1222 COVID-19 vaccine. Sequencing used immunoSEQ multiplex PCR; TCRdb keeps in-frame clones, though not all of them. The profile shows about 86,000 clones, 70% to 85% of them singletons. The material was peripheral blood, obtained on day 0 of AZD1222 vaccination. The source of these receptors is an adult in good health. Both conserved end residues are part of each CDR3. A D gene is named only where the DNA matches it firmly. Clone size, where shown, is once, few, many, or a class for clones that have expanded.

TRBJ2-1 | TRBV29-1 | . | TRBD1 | TGCAGCGTAGTCCCGGGACAGGGGAAGCAGTTCTTC | CSVVPGQGKQFF
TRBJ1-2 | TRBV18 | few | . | TGTGCCAGCTCACCCAGGCAGGGGCAAGGCTACACCTTC | CASSPRQGQGYTF
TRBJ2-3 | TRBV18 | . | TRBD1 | TGTGCCAGCTCCCCCGGGACAGGAGTCGATACGCAGTATTTT | CASSPGTGVDTQYF
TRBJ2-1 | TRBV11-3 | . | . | TGTGCCAGCAGCTTAGATTCGGACCAGCAGTTCTTC | CASSLDSDQQFF
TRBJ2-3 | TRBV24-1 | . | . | TGTGCCACCAGTGATCCCCGAAGGGCTTCAGATACGCAGTATTTT | CATSDPRRASDTQYF
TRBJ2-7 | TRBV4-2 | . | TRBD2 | TGTGCCAGCAGCCAATTGGGGACTAGCGGGAGCACGGGCGAGCAGTACTTC | CASSQLGTSGSTGEQYF
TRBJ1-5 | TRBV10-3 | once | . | TGTGCCATCTTCCCCCATCAGCCCCAGCATTTT | CAIFPHQPQHF
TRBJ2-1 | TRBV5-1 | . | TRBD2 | TGCGCCAGCAGCTTGGCCGAGCGGGAGGGGGAGCAGTTCTTC | CASSLAEREGEQFF
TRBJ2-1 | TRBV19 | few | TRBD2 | TGTGCCAGTAACAACCCTACTAGCGGTTATGTCGGTGAGCAGTTCTTC | CASNNPTSGYVGEQFF
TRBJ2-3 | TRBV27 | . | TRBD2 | TGTGCCAGTAAGACTAGCCTTAGCACAGATACGCAGTATTTT | CASKTSLSTDTQYF
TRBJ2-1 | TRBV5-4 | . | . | TGTGCCAGCAGCCGGGGAGAGGGCACAGTAACCTACAATGAGCAGTTCTTC | CASSRGEGTVTYNEQFF
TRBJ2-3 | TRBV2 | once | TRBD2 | TGTGCCAGCACCGCTACTAGCGGGATACCGAATACGCAGTATTTT | CASTATSGIPNTQYF
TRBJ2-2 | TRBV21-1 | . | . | TGTGCCAGCAGCAAATGTAGCGGACCTGCGAACACCGGGGAGCTGTTTTTT | CASSKCSGPANTGELFF
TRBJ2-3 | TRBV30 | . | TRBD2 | TGTGCCTGGAGAGAAACCGGGACTAGCGGAACGCAGTATTTT | CAWRETGTSGTQYF
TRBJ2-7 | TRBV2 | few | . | TGTGCCAGCAGTGAAGCCGAAGGGTCATACTACGAGCAGTACTTC | CASSEAEGSYYEQYF
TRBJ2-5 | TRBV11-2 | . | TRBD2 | TGTGCCAGCAGCCTCTGGGCTAGCGGGAGACAAGAGACCCAGTACTTC | CASSLWASGRQETQYF
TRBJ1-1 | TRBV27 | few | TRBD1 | TGTGCCAGCAGTTCATGGGACAGGGTGAACACTGAAGCTTTCTTT | CASSSWDRVNTEAFF
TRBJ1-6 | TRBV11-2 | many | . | TGTGCCAGCAGCTTGAGGAGGGAAGGGTCTTCACCCCTCCACTTT | CASSLRREGSSPLHF
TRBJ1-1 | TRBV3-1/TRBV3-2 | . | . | TGTGCCAGCAGCCAAGATTGGGGGAACACTGAAGCTTTCTTT | CASSQDWGNTEAFF
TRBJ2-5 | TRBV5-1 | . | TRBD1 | TGCGCCAGCAGCTTAACAGGGGGCTGGGAGACCCAGTACTTC | CASSLTGGWETQYF
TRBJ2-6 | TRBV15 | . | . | TGTGCCACCAGCAGGTTCCAGTTCTCTGGGGCCAACGTCCTGACTTTC | CATSRFQFSGANVLTF
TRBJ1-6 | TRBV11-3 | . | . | TGTGCCAGCAGCTTAGATGATAATTCACCCCTCCACTTT | CASSLDDNSPLHF
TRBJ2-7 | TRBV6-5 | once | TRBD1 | TGTGCCAGCAGTTTATTCCCGGGACAGGGGATTTACGAGCAGTACTTC | CASSLFPGQGIYEQYF
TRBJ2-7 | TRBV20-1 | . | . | TGCAGTGCTAGTTTGCAGGGACTGCACGAGCAGTACTTC | CSASLQGLHEQYF
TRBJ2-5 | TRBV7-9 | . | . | TGTGCCAGCAGCCTAACAGGGATGGAGACCCAGTACTTC | CASSLTGMETQYF
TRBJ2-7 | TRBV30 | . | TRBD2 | TGTGCCGGGACTAGCGGGACGGTCGTGCAGTACTTC | CAGTSGTVVQYF
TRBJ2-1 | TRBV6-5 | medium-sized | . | TGTGCCAGCAGCCTTTCCGCTGACTACAATGAGCAGTTCTTC | CASSLSADYNEQFF
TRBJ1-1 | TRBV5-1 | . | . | TGCGCCAGCAGCTTGGGAGACACTGAAGCTTTCTTT | CASSLGDTEAFF
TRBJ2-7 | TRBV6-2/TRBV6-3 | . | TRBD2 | TGTGCCAGCAGTTACACTAGCGGGAGTCTGTACGAGCAGTACTTC | CASSYTSGSLYEQYF
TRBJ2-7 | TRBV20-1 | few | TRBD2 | TGCAGTGCTAGTCGTCCAGCGGGACCCTACGAGCAGTACTTC | CSASRPAGPYEQYF
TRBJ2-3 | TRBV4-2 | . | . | TGTGCCAGCAGCCAAGATCCAGCGGTACTAGCTAATCGAGATACGCAGTATTTT | CASSQDPAVLANRDTQYF
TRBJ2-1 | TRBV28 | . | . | TGTGCCAGCAGGGAGGGGGCCAGCTCCTACAATGAGCAGTTCTTC | CASREGASSYNEQFF
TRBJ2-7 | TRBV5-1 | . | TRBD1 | TGCGCCAGCAGCGACAGGGGGTACCCTCAGTACTTC | CASSDRGYPQYF
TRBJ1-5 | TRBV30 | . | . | TGTGCCTGGAGTTTAGCCGGGGCCGACGTTTATCAGCCCCAGCATTTT | CAWSLAGADVYQPQHF
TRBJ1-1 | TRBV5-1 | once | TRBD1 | TGCGCCAGCAGCTTGGAAGACAGGGGTACTGAAGCTTTCTTT | CASSLEDRGTEAFF
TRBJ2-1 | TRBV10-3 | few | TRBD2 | TGTGCCATCAGGGAGCCTCGGACCGGGGGGAATGAGCAGTTCTTC | CAIREPRTGGNEQFF
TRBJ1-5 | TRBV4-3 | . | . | TGCGCCAGCAGCCAAGAAGTTTATAGCAATCAGCCCCAGCATTTT | CASSQEVYSNQPQHF
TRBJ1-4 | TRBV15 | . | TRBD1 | TGTGCCACCAGCATTACGGACAGGGCGAGGGAAAAACTGTTTTTT | CATSITDRAREKLFF
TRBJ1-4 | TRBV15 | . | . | TGTGCCACCAGCAGGGAAATTGGATACGGGGGGAGAGAAAAACTGTTTTTT | CATSREIGYGGREKLFF
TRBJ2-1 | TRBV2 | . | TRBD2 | TGTGCCAGCAGTGAACTGTATGGCGGGAGGAGCTTAAACGAGCAGTTCTTC | CASSELYGGRSLNEQFF
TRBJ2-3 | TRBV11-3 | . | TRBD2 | TGTGCCAGCAGCTTAGGGACTAGCGGTTGGATGGATACGCAGTATTTT | CASSLGTSGWMDTQYF
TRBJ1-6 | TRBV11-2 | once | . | TGTGCCAGCAGCTTAGCCGGCCTGGGTTCACCCCTCCACTTT | CASSLAGLGSPLHF
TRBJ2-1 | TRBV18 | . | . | TGTGCCAGCTCATCGGGGGTCTCCTACAATGAGCAGTTCTTC | CASSSGVSYNEQFF
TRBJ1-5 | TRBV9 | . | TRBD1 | TGTGCCAGCAGCGTAGGTCCGGGACAGGGATCGCCCCAGCATTTT | CASSVGPGQGSPQHF
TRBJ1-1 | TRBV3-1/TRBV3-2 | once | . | TGTGCCAGCAGCCTGTTGGGGCGCACTGAAGCTTTCTTT | CASSLLGRTEAFF